The present entry profiles one TCR beta chain with its context. The antigen remains unidentified. 13 Jbeta primers and 60 Vbeta primers were used for the PCR. Method: immunoSEQ multiplex PCR; TCRdb's copy keeps in-frame clones and lacks some. The sample lists tens of thousands of clones, around 78% seen once, with about 6.5% in the top ten. CDR3 length: 14 residues. V shed 2 bases and J shed 0 bases, with 8 bases lying between them. Germline assignment: CDR1 MNHEY and CDR2 SVGAGI. This record belongs to a study of cytomegalovirus exposure and HLA in healthy donors. General study findings and limits: Among the sequence variants, a highly shared cluster was likely an artifact of sequencing. Common viral pathogens seemed, in a later analysis, to connect with several of the most significant clusters. Previously analyzed data showed that most TCR beta V segments were productive at a frequency of about 90% or about 30%.

The TCR comes from a man aged 50 to 60 in good health and CMV-seronegative. V and J are TRBV6-5 and TRBJ2-7, with D unclear. The sequenced sample consisted of PBMCs. The CDR3 protein is CASSYDFSSYEQYF. In nucleotides, the CDR3 is TGTGCCAGCAGTTACGACTTCAGCTCCTACGAGCAGTACTTC.